The T cell receptor beta chain under discussion was sequenced for a study of T cell responses to AZD1222 COVID-19 vaccine. Germline assignment: CDR1 MNHEY and CDR2 SMNVEV (reference sequence). The V end lost 6 bases, the J end lost 9 bases, and 15 bases lay between the germline ends. This CDR3 spans 13 amino acids. The protocol was immunoSEQ multiplex PCR, while the TCRdb copy is restricted to in-frame clones and leaves out a portion. The repertoire consists of about 150,000 clones, with roughly 82% occurring once and the leading ten covering 4.1%. This clonotype was obtained from an adult in good health. The sequencing here drew on peripheral blood, taken on day 0 of AZD1222 vaccination. This chain links TRBV27 with TRBJ2-1; D gene unclear. CDR3 coding DNA: TGTGCCAGCAGCCCCTTGACCGACGGTGAGCAGTTCTTC. Protein product: CASSPLTDGEQFF.